The following is a T cell receptor (beta chain) sequence with its context. Its antigen is still unknown. The source of the sample is a study of cytomegalovirus exposure and HLA in healthy donors. Study results and limitations: Compared with the approximately 680-donor mean, an Asian-associated ancestry cluster reportedly had fewer N-insertions, according to a later analysis. The authors judged a highly shared variant cluster likely a sequencing artifact.

PCR employed 60 Vbeta and 13 Jbeta primers. TCRdb's copy holds only in-frame clones and misses some; the assay was immunoSEQ multiplex PCR. There are 90,000 to 140,000 clones in the sample; 75% to 85% occur only once, and approximately 2.2% lies in the top ten. CDR1 and CDR2 from the germline V gene are LGHNA and YSLEER. V was trimmed by 0 bases and J by 5 bases, leaving 14 bases between them. This CDR3 spans 16 amino acids. The J gene is TRBJ2-1, the V gene TRBV4-3; perhaps TRBD2 as D (5 bases). Sequencing used PBMCs. The clonotype was recovered from a man in his thirties or forties in good health and CMV-seronegative. The CDR3 spells CASSQDLGDFDNEQFF. The CDR3 bases are TGCGCCAGCAGCCAAGATCTCGGGGATTTTGACAATGAGCAGTTCTTC.